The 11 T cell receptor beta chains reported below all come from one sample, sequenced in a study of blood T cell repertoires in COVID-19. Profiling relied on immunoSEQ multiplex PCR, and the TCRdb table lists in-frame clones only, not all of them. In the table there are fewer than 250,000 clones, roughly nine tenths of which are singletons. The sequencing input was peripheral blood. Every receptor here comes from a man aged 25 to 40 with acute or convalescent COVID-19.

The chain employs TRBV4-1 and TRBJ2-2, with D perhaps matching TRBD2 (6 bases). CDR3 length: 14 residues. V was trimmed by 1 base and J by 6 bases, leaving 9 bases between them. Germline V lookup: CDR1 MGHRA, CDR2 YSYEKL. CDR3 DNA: TGCGCCAGCAGCCAAGTCGGAGGGTCCGGGGAGCTGTTTTTT. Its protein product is CASSQVGGSGELFF.

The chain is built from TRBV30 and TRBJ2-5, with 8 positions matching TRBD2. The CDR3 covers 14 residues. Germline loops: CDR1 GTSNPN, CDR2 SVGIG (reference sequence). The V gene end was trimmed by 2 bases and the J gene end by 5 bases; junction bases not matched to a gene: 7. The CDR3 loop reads CAWSRGGDWETQYF. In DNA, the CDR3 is TGTGCCTGGAGTCGGGGGGGGGACTGGGAGACCCAGTACTTC.

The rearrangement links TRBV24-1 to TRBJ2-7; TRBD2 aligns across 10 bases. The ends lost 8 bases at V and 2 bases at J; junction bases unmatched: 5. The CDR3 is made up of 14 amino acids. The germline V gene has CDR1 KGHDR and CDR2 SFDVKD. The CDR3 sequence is CATKSGTSAYEQYF. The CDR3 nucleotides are TGTGCCACCAAATCCGGGACTAGCGCCTACGAGCAGTACTTC.

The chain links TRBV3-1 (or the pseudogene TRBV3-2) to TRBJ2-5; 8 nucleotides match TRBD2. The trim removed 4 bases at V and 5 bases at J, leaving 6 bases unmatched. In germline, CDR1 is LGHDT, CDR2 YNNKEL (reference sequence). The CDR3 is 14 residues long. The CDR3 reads CASSRRRGGETQYF. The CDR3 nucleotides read TGTGCCAGCAGCCGTCGACGGGGGGGGGAGACCCAGTACTTC.

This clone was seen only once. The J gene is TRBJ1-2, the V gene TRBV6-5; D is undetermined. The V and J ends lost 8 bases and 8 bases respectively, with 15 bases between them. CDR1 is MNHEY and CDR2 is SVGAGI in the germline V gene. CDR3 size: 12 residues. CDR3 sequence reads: CASGFRAGGYTF. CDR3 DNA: TGTGCCAGCGGATTTAGGGCGGGAGGCTACACCTTC.

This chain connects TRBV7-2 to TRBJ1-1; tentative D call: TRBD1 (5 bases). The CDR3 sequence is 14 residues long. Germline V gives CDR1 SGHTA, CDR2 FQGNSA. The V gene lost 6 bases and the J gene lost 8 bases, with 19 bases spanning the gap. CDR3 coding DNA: TGTGCCAGCAGTCTCAGGGCGCTGGATTCAGAAGCTTTCTTT. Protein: CASSLRALDSEAFF. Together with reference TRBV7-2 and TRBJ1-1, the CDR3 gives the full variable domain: GAGVSQSPSNKVTEKGKDVELRCDPISGHTALYWYRQSLGQGLEFLIYFQGNSAPDKSGLPSDRFSAERTGGSVSTLTIQRTQQEDSAVYLCASSLRALDSEAFFGQGTRLTVV.

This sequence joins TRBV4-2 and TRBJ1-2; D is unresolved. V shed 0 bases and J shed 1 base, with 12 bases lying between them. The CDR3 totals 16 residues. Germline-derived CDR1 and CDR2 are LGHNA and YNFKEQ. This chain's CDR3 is CASSQDLSGINYGYTF. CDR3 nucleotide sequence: TGTGCCAGCAGCCAAGATCTATCCGGGATTAACTATGGCTACACCTTC.

This chain's CDR3 is CASGPGQTNSPLHF. In DNA, the CDR3 is TGTGCCAGCGGTCCGGGACAGACTAATTCACCCCTCCACTTT. This chain joins TRBV3-1 (or the pseudogene TRBV3-2) and TRBJ1-6, with 7 bases identical to TRBD1. The CDR3 totals 14 residues. V trimming: 8 bases; J trimming: 6 bases; junction bases outside the gene matches: 7. Germline V gives CDR1 LGHDT, CDR2 YNNKEL (reference sequence).

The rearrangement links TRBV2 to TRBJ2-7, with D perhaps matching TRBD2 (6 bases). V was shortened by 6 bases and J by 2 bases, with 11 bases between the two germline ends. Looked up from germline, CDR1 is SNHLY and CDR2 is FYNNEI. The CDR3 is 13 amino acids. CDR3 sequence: CASRGLYTYEQYF. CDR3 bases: TGTGCCAGCAGGGGACTTTATACCTACGAGCAGTACTTC.

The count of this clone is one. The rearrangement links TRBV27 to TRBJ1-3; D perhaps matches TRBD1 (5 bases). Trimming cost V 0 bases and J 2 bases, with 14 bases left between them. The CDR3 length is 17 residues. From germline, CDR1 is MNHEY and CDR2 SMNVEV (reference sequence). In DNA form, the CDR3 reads TGTGCCAGCAGTTTATCCTTTCGGGGGAATCCTGGAAACACCATATATTTT. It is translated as CASSLSFRGNPGNTIYF.

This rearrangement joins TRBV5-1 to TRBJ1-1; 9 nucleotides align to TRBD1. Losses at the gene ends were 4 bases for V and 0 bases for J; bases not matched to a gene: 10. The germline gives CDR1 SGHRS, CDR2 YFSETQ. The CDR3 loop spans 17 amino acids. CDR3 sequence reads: CASSAPQGAGVNTEAFF. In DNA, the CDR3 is TGCGCCAGCAGCGCTCCACAGGGGGCAGGGGTGAACACTGAAGCTTTCTTT.